This T cell receptor beta chain was recovered during a study of blood T cell repertoires in COVID-19. On the study more broadly: Researchers got acute and convalescent COVID-19 samples from the United States, Italy and Spain.

As processed by the authors: From reference gene primer amplification, estimates of nucleated cell counts were derived. Sequencing was performed with immunoSEQ multiplex PCR; in TCRdb, only in-frame clones are kept and a portion is missing. That table gives V, J and clone size, and the DNA gave D and trimming. The table lists about 100,000 clones, 80% to 90% of them singletons. Germline trimming cut 7 bases from V and 3 bases from J; bases unmatched to any gene: 5. CDR1 is MGHDK, CDR2 SYGVNS, per germline. CDR3 length equals 13 residues. The sequence was collected from a human donor in a cohort sampled during active COVID-19. The sequencing input was peripheral blood. The rearrangement links TRBV25-1 to TRBJ1-1, with TRBD1 matching 7 bases. The CDR3 DNA sequence: TGTGCCAGCACAAGGGGGCGCGACACTGAAGCTTTCTTT. Translating it yields CASTRGRDTEAFF.